This T cell receptor beta chain appears in the sequencing data of a study of response to subunit inactivated influenza vaccine. Study-level points and caveats: The authors suggested that every seasonal influenza vaccination recruits few new T cells.

Each CDR3 protein gets one entry after TCRdb re-called the RT-PCR reads with MiXCR. The sample lists approximately 500,000 distinct CDR3 sequences; 10% to 15% were seen once. This CDR3 spans 16 amino acids. Trimming cost V 6 bases and J 0 bases; bases outside gene matches: 6. Germline assignment: CDR1 SQVTM and CDR2 ANQGSEA. This clonotype was recorded many times. The antigen remains unidentified. Sequencing used PBMCs from blood, obtained 45 days after vaccination. This rearrangement joins TRBV29-1 to TRBJ2-2; 11 bases line up with TRBD2. The sequence came from a man in his forties or fifties who received an inactivated influenza vaccine. CDR3 amino acids: CSVDRSGGANTGELFF. The CDR3 bases are TGCAGCGTAGACCGTAGCGGGGGGGCGAACACCGGGGAGCTGTTTTTT.